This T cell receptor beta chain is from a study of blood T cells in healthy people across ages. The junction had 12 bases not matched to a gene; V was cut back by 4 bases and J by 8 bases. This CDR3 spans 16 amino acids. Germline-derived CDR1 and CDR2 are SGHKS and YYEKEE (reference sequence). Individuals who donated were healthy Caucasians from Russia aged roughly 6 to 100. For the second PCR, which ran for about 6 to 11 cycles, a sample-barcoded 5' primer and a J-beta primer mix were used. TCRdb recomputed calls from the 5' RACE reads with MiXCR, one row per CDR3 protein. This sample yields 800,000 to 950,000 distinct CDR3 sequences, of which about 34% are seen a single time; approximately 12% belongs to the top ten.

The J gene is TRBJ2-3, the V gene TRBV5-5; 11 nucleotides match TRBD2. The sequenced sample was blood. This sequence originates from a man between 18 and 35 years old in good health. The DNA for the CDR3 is TGTGCCAGCAGCGGAACTAGCGGGGGCCCCCCCCGTACGCAGTATTTT. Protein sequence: CASSGTSGGPPRTQYF.